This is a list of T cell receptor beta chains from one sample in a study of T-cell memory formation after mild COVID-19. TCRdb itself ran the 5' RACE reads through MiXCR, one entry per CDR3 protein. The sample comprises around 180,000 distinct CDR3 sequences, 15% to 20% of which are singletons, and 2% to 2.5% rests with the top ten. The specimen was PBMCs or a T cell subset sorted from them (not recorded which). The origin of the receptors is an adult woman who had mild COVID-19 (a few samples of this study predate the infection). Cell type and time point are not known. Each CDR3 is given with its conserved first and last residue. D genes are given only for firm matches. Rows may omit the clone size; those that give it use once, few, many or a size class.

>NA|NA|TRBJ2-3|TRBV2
TGTGCCAGCAGGAGGGCTAGCGGCACAGATACGCAGTATTTT
CASRRASGTDTQYF
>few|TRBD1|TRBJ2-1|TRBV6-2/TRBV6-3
TGTGCCAGCACTCTTGGTGGACAGGGGGACAATGAGCAGTTCTTC
CASTLGGQGDNEQFF
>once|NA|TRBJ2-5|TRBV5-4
TGTGCCAGCAGCTTGGCAGCGGGCTGGGAGACCCAGTACTTC
CASSLAAGWETQYF
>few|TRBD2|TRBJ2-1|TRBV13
TGTGCCAGCAGCTTAGCAGGACTAGTCAATGAGCAGTTCTTC
CASSLAGLVNEQFF
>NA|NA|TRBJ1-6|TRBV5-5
TGTGCCAGCCACTGGGACAATTCACCCCTCCACTTT
CASHWDNSPLHF
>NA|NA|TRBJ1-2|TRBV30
TGTGCCTGGAGGGCTCGTACGGCGCGGGGGATAAGAGGCTACACCTTC
CAWRARTARGIRGYTF
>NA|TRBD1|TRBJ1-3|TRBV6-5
TGTGCCAGCAGTTATGATGGCACAGGGGCCTACTCTGGAAACACCATATATTTT
CASSYDGTGAYSGNTIYF
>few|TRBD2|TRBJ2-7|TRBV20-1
TGCAGTGCTACCGGGACTAGCGGGCTTACCTACGAGCAGTACTTC
CSATGTSGLTYEQYF
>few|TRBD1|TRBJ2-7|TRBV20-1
TGCAGTGCTAGAGCCGGGACAGGGACCTACGAGCAGTACTTC
CSARAGTGTYEQYF
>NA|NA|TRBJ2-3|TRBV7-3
TGTGCCAGCAGCAAGGGTGTTATGGGAGATACGCAGTATTTT
CASSKGVMGDTQYF
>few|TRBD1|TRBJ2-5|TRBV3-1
TGTGCCAGCAGCCAAGACGGGCAGGGGGCGGAGACCCAGTACTTC
CASSQDGQGAETQYF
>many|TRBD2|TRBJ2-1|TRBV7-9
TGTGCCAGCAGCTTCGTCGGACTAGCGCGGAATGAGCAGTTCTTC
CASSFVGLARNEQFF
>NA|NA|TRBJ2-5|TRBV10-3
TGTGCCATCAGGCCCGGAAAGGAAGAGACCCAGTACTTC
CAIRPGKEETQYF
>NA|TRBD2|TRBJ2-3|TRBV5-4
TGTGCCAGCAGCTTGGCCGGGAGGGAGGGAAGCACAGATACGCAGTATTTT
CASSLAGREGSTDTQYF
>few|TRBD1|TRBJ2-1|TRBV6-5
TGTGCCAGCAGTACCCGACAGGGGTGGTACAATGAGCAGTTCTTC
CASSTRQGWYNEQFF
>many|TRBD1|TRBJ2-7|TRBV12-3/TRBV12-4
TGTGCCAGCAGTTTATCGGGGACAGGTGTCTACGAGCAGTACTTC
CASSLSGTGVYEQYF
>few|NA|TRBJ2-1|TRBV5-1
TGCGCCAGCAGCTTCTGGGATTTAAGGGGTCCAATACAAAAGCAGTTCTTC
CASSFWDLRGPIQKQFF
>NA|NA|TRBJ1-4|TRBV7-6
TGTGCCAGCAGAGGCAGGATGGGCGAAAAACTGTTTTTT
CASRGRMGEKLFF
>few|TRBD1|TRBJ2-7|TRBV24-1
TGTGCCACCAGTGACCCGGACAGGGACGAGCAGTACTTC
CATSDPDRDEQYF
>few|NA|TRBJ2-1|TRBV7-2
TGTGCCAGCAGCCCCGGTCAAGGCACGGGTAATAATGAGCAGTTCTTC
CASSPGQGTGNNEQFF
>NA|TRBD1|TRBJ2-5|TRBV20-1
TGCAGTGCCCAGACAGGGGGCTTGGAGACCCAGTACTTC
CSAQTGGLETQYF
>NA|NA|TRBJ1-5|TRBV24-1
TGTGCCACCGCTTGGGGCCCCAATCAGCCCCAGCATTTT
CATAWGPNQPQHF
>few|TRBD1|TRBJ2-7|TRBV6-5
TGTGCCAGCAGGGGACAGGGGAATTGGGGTGAGCAGTACTTC
CASRGQGNWGEQYF
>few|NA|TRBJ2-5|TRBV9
TGTGCCAGCAGCGTAACAGGAAACAGGGCGCAAGAGACCCAGTACTTC
CASSVTGNRAQETQYF
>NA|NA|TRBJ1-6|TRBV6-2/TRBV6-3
TGTGCCACCCTGGAAGGACGGAATTCACCCCTCCACTTT
CATLEGRNSPLHF
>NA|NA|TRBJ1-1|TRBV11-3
TGTGCCAGCAGCCCGATGAGGAGGGCCCACACTGAAGCTTTCTTT
CASSPMRRAHTEAFF
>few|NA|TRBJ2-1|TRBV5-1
TGCGCCAGCAGCTTGGGGGAGACTGAGCAGTTCTTC
CASSLGETEQFF
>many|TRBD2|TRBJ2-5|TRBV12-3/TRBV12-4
TGTGCCAGCCTTAGCGGGATCAAGGAGACCCAGTACTTC
CASLSGIKETQYF
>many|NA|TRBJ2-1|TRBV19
TGTGCCAGTAGTCCCGGACAATACTCCTACAATGAGCAGTTCTTC
CASSPGQYSYNEQFF
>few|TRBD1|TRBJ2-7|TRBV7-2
TGTGCCAGCAGCTTCCACACCGGGACAGGGCGCAACGAGCAGTACTTC
CASSFHTGTGRNEQYF
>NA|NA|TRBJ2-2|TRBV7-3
TGTGCCAGCAGCTTATTCCCAGGGGAACTAGGCGGGGAGCTGTTTTTT
CASSLFPGELGGELFF
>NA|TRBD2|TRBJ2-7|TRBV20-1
TGCAGTGCTAGAGCCCCAGCGGGGGGATACGAGCAGTACTTC
CSARAPAGGYEQYF
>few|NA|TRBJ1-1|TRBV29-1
TGCAGCGTTAGCCGGGCCGCAGGGCCGAACACTGAAGCTTTCTTT
CSVSRAAGPNTEAFF
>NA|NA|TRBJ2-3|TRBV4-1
TGCGCCAGCAGCCAAGAGGGGAGCGGGTCCTATCGCACAGATACGCAGTATTTT
CASSQEGSGSYRTDTQYF
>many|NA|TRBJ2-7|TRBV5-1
TGCGCCAGCAGCACCAGGGCTGGGGAGCAGTACTTC
CASSTRAGEQYF
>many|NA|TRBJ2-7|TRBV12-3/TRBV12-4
TGTGCCAGCAGCTCACGCCCTACCCGGAGTTACGAGCAGTACTTC
CASSSRPTRSYEQYF
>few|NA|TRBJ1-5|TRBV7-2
TGTGCCAGCAGCTTTCACGGAAATCAGCCCCAGCATTTT
CASSFHGNQPQHF
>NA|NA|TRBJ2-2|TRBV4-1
TGCGCCAGCAGCCCCGTGGGAAGGGGTACCGGGGAGCTGTTTTTT
CASSPVGRGTGELFF
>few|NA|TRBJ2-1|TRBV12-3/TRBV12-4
TGTGCCAGCGAAAAGCGAAGTGTTGGAGATGAGCAGTTCTTC
CASEKRSVGDEQFF
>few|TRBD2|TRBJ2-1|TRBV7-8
TGTGCCAGCAGCCCCCGACTAGCGGGGGACGTTGAGCAGTTCTTC
CASSPRLAGDVEQFF
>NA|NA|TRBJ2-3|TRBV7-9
TGTGCCAGCAGCTTGGCCCGAGGCACAGATACGCAGTATTTT
CASSLARGTDTQYF
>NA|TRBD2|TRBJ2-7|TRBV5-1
TGCGCCAGCAGCTTGTCGGGAGGGGGCTACGAGCAGTACTTC
CASSLSGGGYEQYF
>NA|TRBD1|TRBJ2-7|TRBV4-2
TGTGCCAGCAGCCAAGATCCCGGGACAGGTGATTACGAGCAGTACTTC
CASSQDPGTGDYEQYF
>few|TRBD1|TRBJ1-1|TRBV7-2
TGTGCCAGCAGCTCCCGGGACAGGGCCACTGAAGCTTTCTTT
CASSSRDRATEAFF
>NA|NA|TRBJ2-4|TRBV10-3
TGTGCCATCAGTGAATCAGGGGCGAAAGCCAAAAACATTCAGTACTTC
CAISESGAKAKNIQYF
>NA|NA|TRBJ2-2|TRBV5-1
TGCGCCAGCAGCTTGCAGGCGGCGGTCGCCGGGGAGCTGTTTTTT
CASSLQAAVAGELFF
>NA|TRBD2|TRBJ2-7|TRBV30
TGTGCCTGGAGTGTACTCGGAGCGGGAGACGGTAACGAGCAGTACTTC
CAWSVLGAGDGNEQYF
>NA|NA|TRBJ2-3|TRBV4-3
TGCGCCAGCAGCCAGACGCCGGGCCTCGGATTGAGCACAGATACGCAGTATTTT
CASSQTPGLGLSTDTQYF
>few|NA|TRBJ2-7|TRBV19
TGTGCCAGTACTACAACCGGGGGCGAGCAGTACTTC
CASTTTGGEQYF
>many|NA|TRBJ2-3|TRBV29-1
TGCAGCGTTGATGCTAGCCTGTACACAGATACGCAGTATTTT
CSVDASLYTDTQYF
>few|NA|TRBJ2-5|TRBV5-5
TGTGCCAGCAGCTCACAGGGACGGTGGGAGACCCAGTACTTC
CASSSQGRWETQYF